The clone carrying this TCR beta chain is medium-sized within its sample. Its antigen is not known. V was pared by 2 bases and J by 8 bases, with 12 bases between. CDR3 length equals 13 residues. Amplification of TCR beta used genomic DNA extracted from peripheral blood. The sample belongs to a study of T cell repertoires in aging, cancer and after chemotherapy. Study-level background: The full dataset contained approximately 9.6 million TCR reads. Findings and caveats of the study: Immunological memory after chemotherapy cannot be judged from the repertoire data.

TRB rearrangements spanning V, D and J were amplified using mixed TRB-A/B primers. MiXCR, applied by TCRdb to the multiplex PCR reads, yields one record per CDR3 protein. The sample yields 4,000 to 5,000 distinct CDR3 sequences, 40% seen once. This chain joins TRBV12-3 or TRBV12-4 and TRBJ1-2; D may be TRBD1 (6 bases). The sequenced material came from blood. The TCR originated in a human donor with a solid tumor. In DNA, the CDR3 is TGTGCCAGCAGTTTAAGGCAGGGGAGCGGCTACACCTTC. Its translation: CASSLRQGSGYTF.